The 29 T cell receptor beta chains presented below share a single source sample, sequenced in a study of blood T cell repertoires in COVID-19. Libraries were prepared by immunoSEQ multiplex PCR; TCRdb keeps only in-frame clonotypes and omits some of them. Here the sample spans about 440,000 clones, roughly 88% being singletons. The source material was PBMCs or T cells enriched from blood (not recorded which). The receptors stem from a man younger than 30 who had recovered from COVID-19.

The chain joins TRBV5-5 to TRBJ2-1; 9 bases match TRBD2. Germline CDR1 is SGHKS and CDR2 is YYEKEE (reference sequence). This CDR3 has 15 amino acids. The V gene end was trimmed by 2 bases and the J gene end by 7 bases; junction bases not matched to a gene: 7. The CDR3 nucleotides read TGTGCCAGCAGCTTCCAGCGGGGGGATTCAAATGAGCAGTTCTTC. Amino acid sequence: CASSFQRGDSNEQFF. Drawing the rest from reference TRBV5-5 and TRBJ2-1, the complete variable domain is DAGVTQSPTHLIKTRGQQVTLRCSPISGHKSVSWYQQVLGQGPQFIFQYYEKEERGRGNFPDRFSARQFPNYSSELNVNALLLGDSALYLCASSFQRGDSNEQFFGPGTRLTVL.

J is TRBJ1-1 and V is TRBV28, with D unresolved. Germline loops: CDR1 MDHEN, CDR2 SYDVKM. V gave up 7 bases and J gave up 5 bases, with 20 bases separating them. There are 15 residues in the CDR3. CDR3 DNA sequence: TGTGCCAGCACCCCTTGGCAGGCGGGTCGTACTGAAGCTTTCTTT. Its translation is CASTPWQAGRTEAFF.

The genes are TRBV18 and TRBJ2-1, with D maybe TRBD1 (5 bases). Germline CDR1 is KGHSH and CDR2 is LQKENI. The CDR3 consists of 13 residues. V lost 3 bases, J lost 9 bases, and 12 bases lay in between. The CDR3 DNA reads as TGTGCCAGCTCACCCGAACAGGTGGGTGAGCAGTTCTTC. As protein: CASSPEQVGEQFF.

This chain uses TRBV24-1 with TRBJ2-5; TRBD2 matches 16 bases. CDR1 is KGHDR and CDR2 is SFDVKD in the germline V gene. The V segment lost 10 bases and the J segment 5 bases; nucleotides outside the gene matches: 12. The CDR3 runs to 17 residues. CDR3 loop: CATGPGLAGGPWETQYF. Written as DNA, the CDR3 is TGTGCCACTGGACCGGGACTAGCGGGAGGGCCGTGGGAGACCCAGTACTTC.

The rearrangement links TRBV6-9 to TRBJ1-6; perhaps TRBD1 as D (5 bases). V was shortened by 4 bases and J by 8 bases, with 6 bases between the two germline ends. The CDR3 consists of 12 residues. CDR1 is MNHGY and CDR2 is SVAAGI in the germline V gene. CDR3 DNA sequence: TGTGCCAGCAGTTTCAGGGATTCACCCCTCCACTTT. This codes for CASSFRDSPLHF.

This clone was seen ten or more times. The CDR3 loop is CASSANTHDTQYF. CDR3 sequence (DNA): TGCGCCAGCAGTGCCAATACTCACGATACGCAGTATTTT. The chain uses TRBV10-2 and TRBJ2-3; no clear D. This CDR3 has 13 residues. CDR1 WSHSY and CDR2 SAAADI come from the germline V gene. V shed 4 bases and J shed 6 bases, with 11 bases lying between them.

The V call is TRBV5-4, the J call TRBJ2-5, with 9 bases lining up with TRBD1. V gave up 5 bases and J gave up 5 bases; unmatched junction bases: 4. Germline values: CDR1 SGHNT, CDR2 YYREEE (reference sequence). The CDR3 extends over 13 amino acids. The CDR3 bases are TGTGCCAGCAGGAAACAGGGGGCGGAGACCCAGTACTTC. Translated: CASRKQGAETQYF.

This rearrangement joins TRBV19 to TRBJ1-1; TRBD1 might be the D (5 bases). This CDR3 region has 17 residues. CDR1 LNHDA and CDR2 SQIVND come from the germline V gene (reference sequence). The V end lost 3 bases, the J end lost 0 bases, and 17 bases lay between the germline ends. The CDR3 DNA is TGTGCCAGTAGTATCGGGGGGACGGTCATCATGAACACTGAAGCTTTCTTT. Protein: CASSIGGTVIMNTEAFF.

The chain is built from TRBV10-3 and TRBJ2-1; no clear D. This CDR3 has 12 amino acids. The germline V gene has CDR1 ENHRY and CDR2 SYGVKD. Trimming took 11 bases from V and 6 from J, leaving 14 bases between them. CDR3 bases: TGTGCCTCAAGAGGTTTCAGCAATGAGCAGTTCTTC. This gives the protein CASRGFSNEQFF.

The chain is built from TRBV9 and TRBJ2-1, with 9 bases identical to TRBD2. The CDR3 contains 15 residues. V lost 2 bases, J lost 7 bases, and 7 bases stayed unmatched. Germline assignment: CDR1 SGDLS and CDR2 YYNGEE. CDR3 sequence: CASSVAGLAYNEQFF. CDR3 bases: TGTGCCAGCAGCGTTGCGGGACTAGCTTATAATGAGCAGTTCTTC.

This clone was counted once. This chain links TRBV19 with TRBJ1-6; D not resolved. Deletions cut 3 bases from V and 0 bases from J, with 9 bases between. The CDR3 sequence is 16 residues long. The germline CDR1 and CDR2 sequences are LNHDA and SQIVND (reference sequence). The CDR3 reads CASSMGASSYNSPLHF. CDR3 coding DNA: TGTGCCAGTAGTATGGGCGCGAGCTCCTATAATTCACCCCTCCACTTT.

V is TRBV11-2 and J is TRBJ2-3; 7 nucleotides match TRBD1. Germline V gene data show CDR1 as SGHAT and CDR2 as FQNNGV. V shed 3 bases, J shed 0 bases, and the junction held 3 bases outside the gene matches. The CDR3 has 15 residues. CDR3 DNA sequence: TGTGCCAGCAGCTTTGGGGACAGAAGCACAGATACGCAGTATTTT. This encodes CASSFGDRSTDTQYF.

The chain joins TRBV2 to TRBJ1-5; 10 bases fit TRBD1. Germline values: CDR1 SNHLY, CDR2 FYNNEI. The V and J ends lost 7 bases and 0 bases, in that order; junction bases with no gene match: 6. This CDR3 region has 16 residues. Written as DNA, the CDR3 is TGTGCCAGCATGTCAGGGACAGGGGCTAGCAATCAGCCCCAGCATTTT. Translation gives CASMSGTGASNQPQHF.

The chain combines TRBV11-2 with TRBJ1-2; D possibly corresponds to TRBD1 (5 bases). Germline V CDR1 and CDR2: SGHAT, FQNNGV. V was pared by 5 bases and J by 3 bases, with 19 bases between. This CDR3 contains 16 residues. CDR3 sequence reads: CASSNPFKSRDYGYTF. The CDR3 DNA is TGTGCCAGCAGCAATCCCTTCAAGTCCAGGGACTATGGCTACACCTTC.

The CDR3 loop reads CASSFDQGIGQPQHF. As DNA, the CDR3 is TGTGCCAGCAGCTTCGACCAGGGGATTGGTCAGCCCCAGCATTTT. V usage is TRBV5-4 and J usage is TRBJ1-5, with a tentative D call TRBD1 (6 bases). Germline lookup yields CDR1 SGHNT and CDR2 YYREEE (reference sequence). Trimming left V 2 bases short and J 6 bases short, with 15 bases between. The CDR3 consists of 15 residues. Complete variable domain (other parts from reference TRBV5-4 and TRBJ1-5): ETGVTQSPTHLIKTRGQQVTLRCSSQSGHNTVSWYQQALGQGPQFIFQYYREEENGRGNFPPRFSGLQFPNYSSELNVNALELDDSALYLCASSFDQGIGQPQHFGDGTRLSIL.

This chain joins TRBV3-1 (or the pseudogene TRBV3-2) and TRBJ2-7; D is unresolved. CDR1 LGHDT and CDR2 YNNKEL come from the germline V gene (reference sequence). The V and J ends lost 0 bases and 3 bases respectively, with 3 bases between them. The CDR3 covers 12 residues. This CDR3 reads CASSQDSYEQYF. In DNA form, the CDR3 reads TGTGCCAGCAGCCAAGACAGCTACGAGCAGTACTTC.

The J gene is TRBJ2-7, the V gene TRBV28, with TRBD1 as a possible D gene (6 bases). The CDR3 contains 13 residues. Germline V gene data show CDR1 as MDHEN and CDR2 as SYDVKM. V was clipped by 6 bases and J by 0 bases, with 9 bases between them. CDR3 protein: CASRDSDSYEQYF. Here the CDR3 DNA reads TGTGCCAGCAGGGACAGTGACTCCTACGAGCAGTACTTC.

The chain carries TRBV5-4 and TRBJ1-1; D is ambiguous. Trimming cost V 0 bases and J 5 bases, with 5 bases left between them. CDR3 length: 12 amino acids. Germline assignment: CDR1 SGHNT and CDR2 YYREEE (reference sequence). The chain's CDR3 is CASSLDRTEAFF. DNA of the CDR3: TGTGCCAGCAGCTTGGACCGGACTGAAGCTTTCTTT.

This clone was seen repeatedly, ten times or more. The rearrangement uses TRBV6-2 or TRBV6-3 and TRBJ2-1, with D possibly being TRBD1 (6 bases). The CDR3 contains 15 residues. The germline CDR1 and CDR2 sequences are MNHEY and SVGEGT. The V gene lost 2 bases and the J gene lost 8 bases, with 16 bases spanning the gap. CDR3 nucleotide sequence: TGTGCCAGCAGTTACGGGCAGGGGACAATCCATGAGCAGTTCTTC. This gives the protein CASSYGQGTIHEQFF.

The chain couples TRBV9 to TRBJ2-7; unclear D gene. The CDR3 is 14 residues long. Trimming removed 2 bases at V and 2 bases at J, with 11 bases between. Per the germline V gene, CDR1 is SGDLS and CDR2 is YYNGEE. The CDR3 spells CASSVDTIAYEQYF. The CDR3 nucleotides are TGTGCCAGCAGCGTCGACACCATCGCCTACGAGCAGTACTTC.

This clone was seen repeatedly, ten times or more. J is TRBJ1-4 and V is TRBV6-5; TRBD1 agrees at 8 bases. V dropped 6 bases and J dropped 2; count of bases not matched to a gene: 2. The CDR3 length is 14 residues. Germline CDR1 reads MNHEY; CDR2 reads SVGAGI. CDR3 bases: TGTGCCAGCAGACCAGGGGGCACTAATGAAAAACTGTTTTTT. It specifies CASRPGGTNEKLFF.

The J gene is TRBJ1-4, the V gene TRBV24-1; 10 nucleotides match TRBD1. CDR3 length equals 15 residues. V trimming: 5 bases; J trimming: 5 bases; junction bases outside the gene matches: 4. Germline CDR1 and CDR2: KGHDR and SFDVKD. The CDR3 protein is CATSAKGQGNEKLFF. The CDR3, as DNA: TGTGCCACCAGTGCCAAGGGACAGGGGAATGAAAAACTGTTTTTT.

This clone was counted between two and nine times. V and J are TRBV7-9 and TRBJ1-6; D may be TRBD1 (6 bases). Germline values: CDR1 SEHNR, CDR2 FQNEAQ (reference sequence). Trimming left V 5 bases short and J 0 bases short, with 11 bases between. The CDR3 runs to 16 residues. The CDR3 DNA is TGTGCCAGCAGCACTACGGACAGCTCCTATAATTCACCCCTCCACTTT. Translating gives CASSTTDSSYNSPLHF.

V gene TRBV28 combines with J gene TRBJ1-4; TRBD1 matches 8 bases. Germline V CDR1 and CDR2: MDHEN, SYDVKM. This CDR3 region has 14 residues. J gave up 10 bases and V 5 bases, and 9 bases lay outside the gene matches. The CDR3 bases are TGTGCCAGCAGTCCTCAGGGGGCGCTTAGAAAACTGTTTTTT. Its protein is CASSPQGALRKLFF. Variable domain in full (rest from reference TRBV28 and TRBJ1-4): DVKVTQSSRYLVKRTGEKVFLECVQDMDHENMFWYRQDPGLGLRLIYFSYDVKMKEKGDIPEGYSVSREKKERFSLILESASTNQTSMYLCASSPQGALRKLFFGSGTQLSVL.

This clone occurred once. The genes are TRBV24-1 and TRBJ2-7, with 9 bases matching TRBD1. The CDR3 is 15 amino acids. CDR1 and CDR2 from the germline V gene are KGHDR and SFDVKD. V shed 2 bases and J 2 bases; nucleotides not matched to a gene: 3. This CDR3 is CATSDSWTGAYEQYF. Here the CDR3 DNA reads TGTGCCACCAGTGATTCTTGGACAGGGGCCTACGAGCAGTACTTC.

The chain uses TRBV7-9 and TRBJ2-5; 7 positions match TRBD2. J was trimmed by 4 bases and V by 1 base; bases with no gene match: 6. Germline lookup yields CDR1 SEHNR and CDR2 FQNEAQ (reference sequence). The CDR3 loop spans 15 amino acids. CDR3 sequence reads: CASSLVRPSGETQYF. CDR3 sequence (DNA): TGTGCCAGCAGCTTAGTCCGGCCTAGCGGAGAGACCCAGTACTTC.

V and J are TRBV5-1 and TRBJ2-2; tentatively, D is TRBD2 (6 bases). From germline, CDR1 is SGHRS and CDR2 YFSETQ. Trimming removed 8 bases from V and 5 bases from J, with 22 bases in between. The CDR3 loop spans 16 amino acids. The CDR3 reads CARDPSGSSQTGELFF. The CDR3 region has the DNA TGCGCCAGGGACCCCAGCGGGTCGAGTCAGACCGGGGAGCTGTTTTTT. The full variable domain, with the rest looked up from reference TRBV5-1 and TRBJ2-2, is KAGVTQTPRYLIKTRGQQVTLSCSPISGHRSVSWYQQTPGQGLQFLFEYFSETQRNKGNFPGRFSGRQFSNSRSEMNVSTLELGDSALYLCARDPSGSSQTGELFFGEGSRLTVL.

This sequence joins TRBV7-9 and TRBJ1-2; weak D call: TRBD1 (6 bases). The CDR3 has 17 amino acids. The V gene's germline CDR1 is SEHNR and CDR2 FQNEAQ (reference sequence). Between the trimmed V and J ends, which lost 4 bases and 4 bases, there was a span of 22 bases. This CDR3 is CASSSLGGGPAGYGYTF. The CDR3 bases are TGTGCCAGCAGCTCCCTTGGCGGGGGGCCCGCGGGCTATGGCTACACCTTC.

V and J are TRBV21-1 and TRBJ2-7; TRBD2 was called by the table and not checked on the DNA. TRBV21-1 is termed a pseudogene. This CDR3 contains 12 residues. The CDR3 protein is CASSELDCEQYF. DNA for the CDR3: TGTGCCAGCAGCGAACTAGATTGCGAGCAGTACTTC.